This is a list of T cell receptor beta chains from one sample in a study of identifying expanded T cells in peripheral blood. Sequencing used immunoSEQ multiplex PCR; TCRdb keeps in-frame clones, though not all of them. The table has roughly 100,000 clones, roughly 90% seen once. Sequenced material: blood. These receptors were taken from a person aged 18 to 75 in good health. Each CDR3 is given with its conserved first and last residue. D genes are given only for firm matches. The listing skips clone size in some rows; elsewhere it reads once, few, many or a size class.

CDR3aa,CDR3nt,v_gene,j_gene,d_gene,abundance
CASRDSGFRSYEQYF,TGTGCCAGCAGAGATAGCGGGTTCCGCTCCTACGAGCAGTACTTC,TRBV6-6,TRBJ2-7,TRBD2,NA
CASSFGDEQFF,TGTGCCAGCAGCTTTGGAGATGAGCAGTTCTTC,TRBV9,TRBJ2-1,NA,NA
CASSITSGEYNEQFF,TGTGCCAGTAGTATAACTAGCGGCGAGTACAATGAGCAGTTCTTC,TRBV19,TRBJ2-1,TRBD2,NA
CASSLRTTGYSPLHF,TGTGCCAGCAGCTTACGAACGACAGGGTATTCACCCCTCCACTTT,TRBV5-6,TRBJ1-6,TRBD1,NA
CASSESTVGGADTQYF,TGCGCCAGCAGTGAGTCGACGGTTGGGGGCGCAGATACGCAGTATTTT,TRBV10-1,TRBJ2-3,NA,NA
CASRTGRSTNEKLFF,TGTGCCAGCAGAACCGGACGGTCAACTAATGAAAAACTGTTTTTT,TRBV6-5,TRBJ1-4,NA,NA
CASSLTTGTGVYGYTF,TGCGCCAGCAGCCTAACGACCGGGACAGGGGTATATGGCTACACCTTC,TRBV5-1,TRBJ1-2,TRBD1,NA
CASSKGQGNSPLHF,TGTGCCAGCAGTAAGGGACAGGGGAATTCACCCCTCCACTTT,TRBV2,TRBJ1-6,TRBD1,few
CASSKGETGDVTGELFF,TGTGCCAGCAGCAAAGGGGAAACAGGGGACGTCACCGGGGAGCTGTTTTTT,TRBV21-1,TRBJ2-2,NA,NA
CASRQHRGFSEKLFF,TGTGCCAGCAGACAGCACAGGGGGTTCAGTGAAAAACTGTTTTTT,TRBV6-5,TRBJ1-4,TRBD1,NA
CASSRPSGESKDEQYF,TGTGCCAGCAGCCGCCCTTCAGGGGAGAGTAAGGACGAGCAGTACTTC,TRBV13,TRBJ2-7,NA,once
CASSPPSGGSIPLHF,TGTGCCAGTAGTCCCCCTTCCGGGGGCTCGATACCCCTCCACTTT,TRBV19,TRBJ1-6,NA,few
CASSRYGNYEQYF,TGTGCCAGCAGCCGATACGGCAACTACGAGCAGTACTTC,TRBV6-5,TRBJ2-7,NA,NA
CSAERANVLTF,TGCAGTGCTGAGAGGGCCAACGTCCTGACTTTC,TRBV20-1,TRBJ2-6,NA,once
CASSFTGVDQPQHF,TGTGCCAGCAGTTTTACAGGGGTGGACCAGCCCCAGCATTTT,TRBV27,TRBJ1-5,TRBD1,NA
CASSILGGWTDTQYF,TGTGCCAGTAGTATCCTCGGGGGTTGGACAGATACGCAGTATTTT,TRBV19,TRBJ2-3,NA,NA
CASSTDRGLLDYGYTF,TGTGCCTCTTCAACTGACAGGGGCCTTCTAGACTATGGCTACACCTTC,TRBV2,TRBJ1-2,TRBD1,NA
CASRVTGNTGELFF,TGTGCCAGCAGAGTTACTGGGAACACCGGGGAGCTGTTTTTT,TRBV6-6,TRBJ2-2,NA,NA
CAISGRDVGETQYF,TGTGCCATCAGCGGGAGGGATGTAGGAGAGACCCAGTACTTC,TRBV10-3,TRBJ2-5,TRBD2,NA
CASGSAGEQYF,TGTGCCAGCGGTTCGGCGGGGGAGCAGTACTTC,TRBV27,TRBJ2-7,NA,NA
CASSPETANTEAFF,TGTGCCAGCTCACCAGAGACAGCGAACACTGAAGCTTTCTTT,TRBV18,TRBJ1-1,NA,NA
CASRLAGARYNEQFF,TGTGCCAGTAGATTAGCGGGGGCCCGATACAATGAGCAGTTCTTC,TRBV2,TRBJ2-1,TRBD2,NA
CASSQDLSKGSPLHF,TGTGCCAGCAGCCAAGATCTGAGTAAGGGATCACCCCTCCACTTT,TRBV4-2,TRBJ1-6,NA,few
CASSSTSLGTQYF,TGTGCCAGCAGTTCGACATCACTTGGGACCCAGTACTTC,TRBV28,TRBJ2-5,NA,NA
CASSPYLADTQYF,TGTGCCAGCAGCCCCTACTTGGCAGATACGCAGTATTTT,TRBV7-2,TRBJ2-3,NA,NA
CASSEYISTYSTDTQYF,TGTGCCAGCAGTGAGTACATATCCACTTATAGCACAGATACGCAGTATTTT,TRBV6-1,TRBJ2-3,NA,NA
CAISESTAYGYTF,TGTGCCATCAGTGAATCTACAGCCTATGGCTACACCTTC,TRBV10-3,TRBJ1-2,NA,NA
CASSQLGQATGELFF,TGTGCCAGCAGTCAACTAGGACAGGCCACCGGGGAGCTGTTTTTT,TRBV14,TRBJ2-2,TRBD1,NA
CASSLASGYGDTQYF,TGTGCCAGCAGCTTAGCGTCCGGTTACGGGGATACGCAGTATTTT,TRBV7-2,TRBJ2-3,NA,NA
CASSLGPASSYEQYF,TGCGCCAGCAGCTTGGGACCGGCGAGCTCCTACGAGCAGTACTTC,TRBV5-1,TRBJ2-7,NA,NA
CASSYSWGYGYTF,TGTGCCAGCAGTTACTCGTGGGGCTATGGCTACACCTTC,TRBV6-5,TRBJ1-2,NA,NA
CASSSRLYEQYF,TGTGCCAGCAGTTCCCGATTATACGAGCAGTACTTC,TRBV6-1,TRBJ2-7,NA,NA
CASNPGGVGEQYF,TGTGCCAGCAACCCCGGGGGCGTCGGCGAGCAGTACTTC,TRBV5-4,TRBJ2-7,NA,once
CASSRSGDPTGELFF,TGTGCCAGCAGCCGGAGCGGGGACCCCACCGGGGAGCTGTTTTTT,TRBV9,TRBJ2-2,TRBD2,NA
CASSLGVSGTGGEANYGYTF,TGTGCCAGCAGCTTAGGCGTGTCCGGGACAGGCGGGGAAGCTAACTATGGCTACACCTTC,TRBV13,TRBJ1-2,TRBD1,NA
CAISALGYSATEAFF,TGTGCCATCAGTGCCCTCGGGTACTCGGCCACTGAAGCTTTCTTT,TRBV10-3,TRBJ1-1,NA,once
CASTGSEETQYF,TGTGCCAGCACGGGCAGCGAGGAGACCCAGTACTTC,TRBV28,TRBJ2-5,NA,NA
CASSETGTKRTQYF,TGTGCCAGTAGTGAGACAGGGACCAAGAGAACCCAGTACTTC,TRBV19,TRBJ2-5,TRBD1,NA
CASRGQGNQPQHF,TGTGCCAGTAGGGGACAGGGTAATCAGCCCCAGCATTTT,TRBV19,TRBJ1-5,TRBD1,few
CASSFTKGAGELFF,TGCGCCAGCAGCTTCACGAAGGGCGCCGGGGAGCTGTTTTTT,TRBV5-1,TRBJ2-2,NA,NA
CASSPLSEETQYF,TGTGCCAGCTCACCGCTGTCGGAAGAGACCCAGTACTTC,TRBV18,TRBJ2-5,NA,NA
CASSETGYWLFF,TGTGCCAGCAGTGAAACTGGGTATTGGCTGTTTTTT,TRBV2,TRBJ1-4,NA,NA
CASSESGYYGYTF,TGTGCCAGCAGTGAATCGGGGTATTATGGCTACACCTTC,TRBV6-1,TRBJ1-2,NA,NA